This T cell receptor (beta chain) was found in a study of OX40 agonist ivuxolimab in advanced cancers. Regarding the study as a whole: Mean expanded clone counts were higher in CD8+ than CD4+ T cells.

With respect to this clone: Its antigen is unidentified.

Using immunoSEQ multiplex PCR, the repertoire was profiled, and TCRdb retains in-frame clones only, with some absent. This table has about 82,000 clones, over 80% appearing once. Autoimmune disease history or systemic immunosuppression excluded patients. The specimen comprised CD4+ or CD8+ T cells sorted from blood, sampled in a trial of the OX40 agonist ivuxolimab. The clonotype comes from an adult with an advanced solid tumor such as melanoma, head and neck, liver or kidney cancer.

Written as DNA, the CDR3 is TGTGCCAGCAGTGGGACTAGCGGGAGATTAGATACGCAGTATTTT. Translating gives CASSGTSGRLDTQYF. The V and J genes are TRBV6-1 and TRBJ2-3, with 13 bases that match TRBD2. Germline trimming cut 4 bases from V and 5 bases from J; bases unmatched to any gene: 3. Germline CDR1 is MNHNS and CDR2 is SASEGT. This CDR3 comprises 15 residues.